Each of the 17 T cell receptor beta chains below was sequenced from the same sample in a study of control samples from healthy donors and cancer patients. Sequencing used immunoSEQ multiplex PCR; TCRdb keeps in-frame clones, though not all of them. Altogether about 98,000 clones are present, around 82% being singletons, with the ten largest covering approximately 2%. The sequencing sample was made of blood. Receptor source: a man in his sixties in good health.

The chain couples TRBV12-3 or TRBV12-4 to TRBJ2-7, with unresolved D. The ends were cut back, 3 bases at V and 2 bases at J, with 5 bases in the middle. The CDR3 runs 12 residues. The CDR3 region has the DNA TGTGCCAGCAGTTTGCCGACCTACGAGCAGTACTTC. Amino acids: CASSLPTYEQYF.

The V call is TRBV5-8, the J call TRBJ2-7; TRBD2 might be the D (5 bases). Trimming took 0 bases from V and 9 from J, leaving 13 bases between them. Germline CDR1 and CDR2: SGHTS and YDEGEE. This CDR3 comprises 13 residues. This chain's CDR3 is CASSLDGSGVQYF. DNA for the CDR3: TGTGCCAGCAGCTTGGACGGGTCCGGGGTGCAGTACTTC.

This chain connects TRBV12-3 or TRBV12-4 to TRBJ1-6, with D tentatively TRBD1 (5 bases). The V end lost 8 bases, the J end lost 7 bases, and 12 bases lay between the germline ends. CDR3 size: 13 residues. CDR3 in amino acids: CASHGDSNSPLHF. The CDR3 nucleotides read TGTGCCAGCCACGGGGACTCCAATTCACCCCTCCACTTT.

This chain uses TRBV10-1 with TRBJ1-5; the D is unclear. Germline V gene lookup returns CDR1 WNHNN and CDR2 SYGVQD (reference sequence). The CDR3 contains 14 residues. Trimming took off 6 bases at V and 6 bases at J, with 15 bases between the two ends. The CDR3, as DNA: TGCGCCAGCAGCGATAATACCGGGTCTCAGCCCCAGCATTTT. Its protein product is CASSDNTGSQPQHF.

This clone was observed a few times. The chain joins TRBV6-5 to TRBJ2-7; D gene ambiguous. This CDR3 comprises 15 residues. The V gene's germline CDR1 is MNHEY and CDR2 SVGAGI. Between the trimmed V and J ends, which lost 4 bases and 0 bases, there was a span of 13 bases. The chain's CDR3 is CASSSWYHSSYEQYF. For the CDR3, the DNA is TGTGCCAGCAGTTCCTGGTACCATAGCTCCTACGAGCAGTACTTC.

This rearrangement joins TRBV4-2 to TRBJ1-1, with 8 bases that match TRBD1. The germline gives CDR1 LGHNA, CDR2 YNFKEQ. With 6 bases clipped from V and 3 bases from J, the junction kept 6 bases outside the gene matches. The CDR3 totals 14 residues. CDR3 in DNA: TGTGCCAGCAGTTTCCAGGGGGCTGACACTGAAGCTTTCTTT. Protein product: CASSFQGADTEAFF.

The chain couples TRBV25-1 to TRBJ1-6, with D unclear. Trimming took off 4 bases at V and 9 bases at J, with 13 bases between the two ends. This CDR3 region has 14 residues. Germline assignment: CDR1 MGHDK and CDR2 SYGVNS. In DNA, the CDR3 is TGTGCCAGCAGTGGGCTGTCCCGGACTTCACCCCTCCACTTT. Protein: CASSGLSRTSPLHF. The full variable domain, with the rest looked up from reference TRBV25-1 and TRBJ1-6, is EADIYQTPRYLVIGTGKKITLECSQTMGHDKMYWYQQDPGMELHLIHYSYGVNSTEKGDLSSESTVSRIRTEHFPLTLESARPSHTSQYLCASSGLSRTSPLHFGNGTRLTVT.

The J gene is TRBJ2-1, the V gene TRBV6-5; 15 bases map to TRBD2. In germline, CDR1 is MNHEY, CDR2 SVGAGI. The CDR3 consists of 14 residues. V shed 7 bases and J 6 bases; nucleotides not matched to a gene: 1. The CDR3 region is CASMGLAGGNEQFF. CDR3 sequence (DNA): TGTGCCAGCATGGGACTAGCGGGAGGCAATGAGCAGTTCTTC.

The chain recombines TRBV19 with TRBJ2-2; 9 bases map to TRBD1. V shed 1 base and J 2 bases; nucleotides not matched to a gene: 8. Germline assignment: CDR1 LNHDA and CDR2 SQIVND (reference sequence). This CDR3 has 18 residues. The CDR3 loop reads CASSIVVWDRANTGELFF. For the CDR3, the DNA is TGTGCCAGTAGTATAGTTGTATGGGACAGGGCCAACACCGGGGAGCTGTTTTTT. The variable domain in full, with the rest retrieved from reference TRBV19 and TRBJ2-2, is DGGITQSPKYLFRKEGQNVTLSCEQNLNHDAMYWYRQDPGQGLRLIYYSQIVNDFQKGDIAEGYSVSREKKESFPLTVTSAQKNPTAFYLCASSIVVWDRANTGELFFGEGSRLTVL.

The V and J genes are TRBV9 and TRBJ2-5; possibly TRBD1 for D (5 bases). Germline V gene lookup returns CDR1 SGDLS and CDR2 YYNGEE. There are 12 residues in the CDR3. V gave up 7 bases and J gave up 2 bases, with 9 bases separating them. DNA for the CDR3: TGTGCCAGCGGTAAGGGGCAAGAGACCCAGTACTTC. It translates to CASGKGQETQYF.

The chain has TRBV6-5 and TRBJ1-3; TRBD1 might be the D (6 bases). V was clipped by 7 bases and J by 0 bases, with 10 bases between them. CDR1 is MNHEY, CDR2 SVGAGI, per germline. This CDR3 has 14 amino acids. CDR3: CASKDRYSGNTIYF. Written as DNA, the CDR3 is TGTGCCAGCAAGGACAGATACTCTGGAAACACCATATATTTT.

This clone was counted once. The chain is built from TRBV27 and TRBJ1-1, with 10 bases lining up with TRBD1. The CDR3 spans 14 residues. J gave up 7 bases and V 6 bases, and 8 bases lay outside the gene matches. From germline, CDR1 is MNHEY and CDR2 SMNVEV (reference sequence). The DNA for the CDR3 is TGTGCCAGCAGCACCTGGACAGGGGGAGGTGAAGCTTTCTTT. Its translation is CASSTWTGGGEAFF.

The V gene is TRBV27, the J gene TRBJ1-4; the D is unclear. CDR3 length equals 15 residues. The V end lost 4 bases, the J end lost 4 bases, and 13 bases lay between the germline ends. CDR1 and CDR2 (germline): MNHEY, SMNVEV (reference sequence). CDR3 in amino acids: CASSSYSRYNEKLFF. For the CDR3, the DNA is TGTGCCAGCAGTTCGTACAGCAGATATAATGAAAAACTGTTTTTT.

The V call is TRBV3-1 (or the pseudogene TRBV3-2), the J call TRBJ2-1, with 8 bases lining up with TRBD1. Trimming at V came to 0 bases and at J to 0 bases, leaving 1 base not matched to a gene. Germline V gives CDR1 LGHDT, CDR2 YNNKEL (reference sequence). CDR3 size: 16 residues. CDR3 amino acids: CASSQDDRGSYNEQFF. The CDR3 DNA reads TGTGCCAGCAGCCAAGATGACAGGGGCTCCTACAATGAGCAGTTCTTC.

This chain connects TRBV2 to TRBJ1-6; 8 bases fit TRBD1. Trimming took 0 bases from V and 9 from J; bases not matched to a gene: 7. The CDR3 consists of 16 residues. Germline CDR1 and CDR2: SNHLY and FYNNEI. The chain's CDR3 is CASSEARGQGGSPLHF. The DNA for the CDR3 is TGTGCCAGCAGTGAAGCGCGAGGACAGGGTGGTTCACCCCTCCACTTT.

The chain links TRBV10-3 to TRBJ1-1; D remains unclear. V was cut by 3 bases and J by 0 bases, with 5 bases left in between. This CDR3 is built from 13 residues. The germline gives CDR1 ENHRY, CDR2 SYGVKD. The CDR3 here is CAISDSVNTEAFF. As DNA, the CDR3 is TGTGCCATCAGTGACAGCGTGAACACTGAAGCTTTCTTT.

The chain uses TRBV6-4 and TRBJ2-7; D is unresolved. The germline V gene has CDR1 MRHNA and CDR2 SNTAGT. V gave up 0 bases and J gave up 6 bases, with 9 bases separating them. CDR3 length equals 13 residues. For the CDR3, the DNA is TGTGCCAGCAGTGACTCAGAAGGCTCCGAGCAGTACTTC. Translated, it gives CASSDSEGSEQYF.